This T cell receptor beta chain was profiled in a study of post-analysis software for immune sequencing data. Points from the study as a whole: A few TRBV segments appeared more often in patients than in controls, and TRBV5-6, TRBV5-1 and TRBV20-1 were among these.

cDNA libraries of TCR beta carried unique molecular identifiers. Researchers reported approximately 500,000 cDNA molecules coming from about 0.98 to 11 million T cells. TCRdb processed the PCR reads anew with MiXCR; each CDR3 protein has one entry. The sample records roughly 410,000 distinct CDR3 sequences, around 37% being singletons. Germline CDR1 and CDR2: DFQATT and SNEGSKA (reference sequence). The CDR3 is made up of 14 amino acids. Trimming pared 1 base from V and 9 bases from J, leaving 13 bases between. For this clonotype: The antigen remains undetermined.

The chain joins TRBV20-1 to TRBJ1-6, with D possibly being TRBD1 (6 bases). The receptor's source is a girl between 10 and 17 years old with multiple sclerosis. Sample: blood. The CDR3 DNA is TGCAGTGCTAGAGGAGGACAGCCTGGTTCACCCCTCCACTTT. Protein: CSARGGQPGSPLHF.